The 32 T cell receptor beta chains reported below all come from one sample, sequenced in a study of CD8 T cells in ankylosing spondylitis. General study points: Apparently characteristic of ankylosing spondylitis blood was a TCR beta motif (roughly 8 highly homologous variants).

The antigens for these receptors are not known. TCRdb itself ran the 5' RACE reads through MiXCR, one entry per CDR3 protein. The sample yields about 440,000 distinct CDR3 sequences, roughly 17% seen once. Sequenced: blood, either unsorted or a sorted T cell fraction (not recorded which). Receptors originate from a male donor with ankylosing spondylitis.

The chain employs TRBV7-9 and TRBJ2-5; D remains unclear. This CDR3 is 14 amino acids long. The V gene lost 0 bases and the J gene lost 2 bases, with 7 bases spanning the gap. Germline V gene data show CDR1 as SEHNR and CDR2 as FQNEAQ (reference sequence). The chain's CDR3 is CASSLARPQETQYF. The CDR3 DNA is TGTGCCAGCAGCTTAGCCAGACCACAAGAGACCCAGTACTTC.

This clonotype appeared a few times. The chain uses TRBV6-2 or TRBV6-3 and TRBJ1-2, with D possibly matching TRBD1 (5 bases). The germline gives CDR1 MNHEY, CDR2 SVGEGT. This CDR3 has 11 amino acids. V was cut by 10 bases and J by 4 bases, with 10 bases left in between. The CDR3 DNA is TGTGCCACCGGGACGGGCTATGGCTACACCTTC. It specifies CATGTGYGYTF.

In its sample, this clonotype was seen a few times. CDR3 in DNA: TGCAGTGCTAGGGACCCGACGGTTAGCAATCAGCCCCAGCATTTT. Its protein is CSARDPTVSNQPQHF. The V gene is TRBV20-1, the J gene TRBJ1-5, with D unclear. The CDR3 is 15 residues long. The V end lost 3 bases, the J end lost 0 bases, and 12 bases lay between the germline ends. Germline V gene sequence: CDR1 DFQATT, CDR2 SNEGSKA (reference sequence).

This clonotype has more than one count but fewer than ten. The J gene is TRBJ1-2, the V gene TRBV5-1; TRBD1 matches 7 bases. The V gene end was trimmed by 6 bases and the J gene end by 2 bases; junction bases not matched to a gene: 4. The germline V gene encodes CDR1 SGHRS and CDR2 YFSETQ. The CDR3 is 13 amino acids. The CDR3 region is CASTKGQNYGYTF. The CDR3 DNA follows: TGCGCCAGCACGAAGGGACAGAACTATGGCTACACCTTC.

This clonotype has a handful of counts. V gene TRBV20-1 combines with J gene TRBJ2-1; 7 bases map to TRBD1. The J segment lost 7 bases and the V segment lost 3 bases, leaving 12 bases of the junction unmatched. Germline V CDR1 and CDR2: DFQATT, SNEGSKA (reference sequence). The CDR3 has 15 amino acids. The CDR3: CSASAGLGGRNEQFF. The CDR3 nucleotides read TGCAGTGCTAGTGCGGGCCTAGGGGGCCGGAATGAGCAGTTCTTC.

This clonotype has only a few counts. The V and J genes are TRBV6-1 and TRBJ1-6, with TRBD1 matching 9 bases. V was clipped by 7 bases and J by 5 bases; unmatched bases: 6. This CDR3 has 15 residues. The V gene's germline CDR1 is MNHNS and CDR2 SASEGT. CDR3 protein: CASKQGASDNSPLHF. The CDR3 DNA follows: TGTGCCAGCAAACAGGGGGCGTCAGATAATTCACCCCTCCACTTT.

The rearrangement uses TRBV10-3 and TRBJ1-2; D is perhaps TRBD1 (6 bases). The germline CDR1 and CDR2 sequences are ENHRY and SYGVKD. With 7 bases removed from V and 1 base from J, the gap between germline ends came to 13 bases. This CDR3 is 14 amino acids long. DNA of the CDR3: TGTGCCATCACCTCCACCAGGGGTAACTATGGCTACACCTTC. Protein product: CAITSTRGNYGYTF.

This chain connects TRBV6-1 to TRBJ1-5; D unclear. CDR1 is MNHNS and CDR2 is SASEGT in the germline V gene. The CDR3 spans 12 residues. The V and J ends lost 8 bases and 5 bases respectively, with 10 bases between them. The CDR3, as DNA: TGTGCCAGCGAGGGCCGCTATCAGCCCCAGCATTTT. Translated: CASEGRYQPQHF.

This clonotype was detected only a few times. This chain links TRBV27 with TRBJ1-2; 9 bases are shared with TRBD1. CDR1 is MNHEY, CDR2 SMNVEV, per germline (reference sequence). J lost 4 bases, V lost 0 bases, and 6 bases had no gene match. CDR3 length: 16 residues. The CDR3 DNA sequence: TGTGCCAGCAGTTTATCAACTGGACAGGGGATCTATGGCTACACCTTC. Amino acids: CASSLSTGQGIYGYTF.

The table lists this clonotype with a few counts. V usage is TRBV12-3 or TRBV12-4 and J usage is TRBJ2-1; TRBD1 agrees at 8 bases. J lost 5 bases, V lost 2 bases, and 5 bases had no gene match. This CDR3 contains 15 residues. The CDR3 DNA reads as TGTGCCAGCAGTTTACAGGGGGCCATGAACAATGAGCAGTTCTTC. Encoded protein: CASSLQGAMNNEQFF.

This clonotype was recorded a few times. The rearrangement uses TRBV12-3 or TRBV12-4 and TRBJ2-5; D might be TRBD2 (5 bases). Trimming pared 3 bases from V and 7 bases from J, leaving 12 bases between. The CDR3 extends over 13 amino acids. In DNA form, the CDR3 reads TGTGCCAGCAGTTTCGGCGGAGAGGGGACCCAGTACTTC. Encoded protein: CASSFGGEGTQYF.

The chain employs TRBV25-1 and TRBJ1-1; TRBD1 agrees at 7 bases. Germline-derived CDR1 and CDR2 are MGHDK and SYGVNS. The CDR3 extends over 15 amino acids. The trim removed 1 base at V and 0 bases at J, leaving 2 bases unmatched. The CDR3 DNA follows: TGTGCCAGCAGTGAATCGGACAGGTTGAACACTGAAGCTTTCTTT. This gives the protein CASSESDRLNTEAFF. The full variable domain, its missing parts supplied by reference TRBV25-1 and TRBJ1-1, is EADIYQTPRYLVIGTGKKITLECSQTMGHDKMYWYQQDPGMELHLIHYSYGVNSTEKGDLSSESTVSRIRTEHFPLTLESARPSHTSQYLCASSESDRLNTEAFFGQGTRLTVV.

For the CDR3, the DNA is TGTGCCAGCAGTAACCCGGGACTAGCGGAAGAGACCCAGTACTTC. This sequence encodes CASSNPGLAEETQYF. The rearrangement links TRBV28 to TRBJ2-5; 11 bases match TRBD2. With V trimmed by 5 bases and J by 3 bases, 5 bases remained unmatched. This CDR3 region has 15 residues. CDR1 and CDR2 (germline): MDHEN, SYDVKM.

This chain joins TRBV25-1 and TRBJ2-3; 8 bases match TRBD2. V shed 1 base, J shed 7 bases, and the junction held 4 bases outside the gene matches. The CDR3 length is 14 residues. The germline gives CDR1 MGHDK, CDR2 SYGVNS. The CDR3 region is CASSESRGGNTQYF. The CDR3 DNA follows: TGTGCCAGCAGTGAATCTCGGGGGGGGAATACGCAGTATTTT.

The chain is built from TRBV11-2 and TRBJ2-1, with a weak D call TRBD2 (5 bases). Germline CDR1 SGHAT, CDR2 FQNNGV. Trimming removed 5 bases from V and 8 bases from J, with 10 bases in between. This CDR3 contains 12 residues. The CDR3 sequence: CASSHPRDEQFF. CDR3 coding DNA: TGTGCCAGCAGCCACCCGAGGGATGAGCAGTTCTTC.

The sample holds many counts of this clonotype. This chain links TRBV12-3 or TRBV12-4 with TRBJ1-4, with D hard to call. V was cut by 3 bases and J by 8 bases, with 19 bases left in between. This CDR3 contains 16 residues. CDR3 protein: CASSFGRTTGDEKLFF. CDR3 coding DNA: TGTGCCAGCAGTTTTGGACGGACCACCGGAGACGAAAAACTGTTTTTT.

In its sample, this clonotype was seen a few times. J is TRBJ2-6 and V is TRBV4-1, with 10 bases matching TRBD1. Germline V gene lookup returns CDR1 MGHRA and CDR2 YSYEKL. With V trimmed by 3 bases and J by 2 bases, 1 base remained unmatched. CDR3 length: 16 amino acids. CDR3 loop: CASSQGTGAGANVLTF. In DNA, the CDR3 is TGCGCCAGCAGCCAGGGGACAGGGGCTGGGGCCAACGTCCTGACTTTC.

The CDR3 is CASSQGSGRRGGQPQHF. CDR3 nucleotides: TGCGCCAGCAGCCAGGGGTCAGGGCGGCGTGGGGGTCAGCCCCAGCATTTT. The rearrangement links TRBV4-1 to TRBJ1-5, with a tentative D call TRBD1 (5 bases). The CDR3 is made up of 17 amino acids. V was pared by 3 bases and J by 6 bases, with 21 bases between. CDR1 is MGHRA and CDR2 is YSYEKL in the germline V gene.

The table lists this clonotype with a few counts. The chain recombines TRBV5-1 with TRBJ2-3; TRBD2 matches at 11 bases. The CDR3 is 14 residues long. J gave up 5 bases and V 4 bases, and 3 bases lay outside the gene matches. Per the germline V gene, CDR1 is SGHRS and CDR2 is YFSETQ. The CDR3 bases are TGCGCCAGCAGCCAGACTAGCGGGAAAGATACGCAGTATTTT. Encoded protein: CASSQTSGKDTQYF.

The sample holds a few counts of this clonotype. V is TRBV12-3 or TRBV12-4 and J is TRBJ1-4, with D unresolved. There are 12 residues in the CDR3. V was pared by 6 bases and J by 7 bases, with 9 bases between. The DNA of the CDR3 is TGTGCCAGCAGACGGCGGGCTGAAAAACTGTTTTTT. Translating gives CASRRRAEKLFF.

The chain employs TRBV6-5 and TRBJ2-1; tentatively, D is TRBD1 or TRBD2 (5 bases each). V gave up 2 bases and J gave up 7 bases, with 15 bases separating them. The CDR3 is 15 residues long. Germline V gene lookup returns CDR1 MNHEY and CDR2 SVGAGI. In DNA, the CDR3 is TGTGCCAGCAGTTACCAGGGCCCGGGGTCTAATGAGCAGTTCTTC. Translation: CASSYQGPGSNEQFF.

This clonotype was recorded many times. This rearrangement joins TRBV12-3 or TRBV12-4 to TRBJ1-6; no clear D gene. The CDR3 covers 13 residues. V lost 3 bases and J 8 bases, leaving 8 bases between the germline ends. This CDR3 is CASSFNGDSPLHF. In nucleotides, the CDR3 is TGTGCCAGCAGTTTTAATGGGGATTCACCCCTCCACTTT.

In this sample, this clonotype turned up a few times. This chain uses TRBV6-2 or TRBV6-3 with TRBJ2-6, with a tentative D call TRBD2 (6 bases). The CDR3 runs to 16 residues. Germline V gene lookup returns CDR1 MNHEY and CDR2 SVGEGT. The germline V and J ends were trimmed by 0 bases and 1 base, with 7 bases remaining between them. CDR3 in DNA: TGTGCCAGCAGTTACTCAGGAGGGTCTGGGGCCAACGTCCTGACTTTC. Translated, it gives CASSYSGGSGANVLTF.

V and J are TRBV28 and TRBJ1-2, with D tentatively TRBD1 (5 bases). Between the trimmed V and J ends, which lost 5 bases and 3 bases, there was a span of 13 bases. CDR3 length: 14 amino acids. CDR1 MDHEN and CDR2 SYDVKM come from the germline V gene. CDR3 nucleotide sequence: TGTGCCAGCAGTACCCATGAGGGGTACTATGGCTACACCTTC. The encoded protein is CASSTHEGYYGYTF.

This clonotype occurred a few times. V gene TRBV28 combines with J gene TRBJ2-1; D is possibly TRBD1 (5 bases). V was trimmed by 10 bases and J by 1 base, leaving 17 bases between them. The CDR3 runs 15 residues. Germline-derived CDR1 and CDR2 are MDHEN and SYDVKM. This CDR3 reads CATSGAGGSYNEQFF. The CDR3 DNA sequence: TGTGCCACCTCTGGGGCAGGCGGATCCTACAATGAGCAGTTCTTC.

This clonotype has a handful of counts. This chain uses TRBV6-1 with TRBJ1-5; D possibly corresponds to TRBD1 (6 bases). Germline V gene data show CDR1 as MNHNS and CDR2 as SASEGT. There are 14 residues in the CDR3. The V end was cut by 6 bases, the J end by 0 bases, with 9 bases between. The CDR3 nucleotides read TGTGCCAGCAGAGGACAGATTAGCAATCAGCCCCAGCATTTT. It codes for CASRGQISNQPQHF.

The table lists this clonotype with a few counts. This sequence joins TRBV28 and TRBJ2-7; TRBD1 agrees at 8 bases. CDR1 is MDHEN, CDR2 SYDVKM, per germline. J lost 6 bases, V lost 10 bases, and 8 bases had no gene match. The CDR3 extends over 12 amino acids. The CDR3 is CAIPGQGGEQYF. In nucleotides, the CDR3 is TGTGCCATCCCCGGACAGGGTGGCGAGCAGTACTTC. The whole variable domain, filled in from reference TRBV28 and TRBJ2-7, reads DVKVTQSSRYLVKRTGEKVFLECVQDMDHENMFWYRQDPGLGLRLIYFSYDVKMKEKGDIPEGYSVSREKKERFSLILESASTNQTSMYLCAIPGQGGEQYFGPGTRLTVT.

The sample holds a few counts of this clonotype. V and J are TRBV28 and TRBJ1-5, with D perhaps TRBD1 (6 bases). V was trimmed by 7 bases and J by 3 bases, leaving 16 bases between them. This CDR3 has 15 residues. Looked up from germline, CDR1 is MDHEN and CDR2 is SYDVKM. The CDR3 loop is CASNVIRDNNQPQHF. As DNA, the CDR3 is TGTGCCAGCAATGTTATCCGGGACAACAATCAGCCCCAGCATTTT.

This clonotype turned up a few times. The chain combines TRBV12-3 or TRBV12-4 with TRBJ2-7; D is ambiguous. The CDR3 sequence is 13 residues long. V was shortened by 5 bases and J by 2 bases, with 10 bases between the two germline ends. In nucleotides, the CDR3 is TGTGCCAGCAGTCCCCAGAGTACCTACGAGCAGTACTTC. It yields the protein CASSPQSTYEQYF.

This clonotype has more than one count but fewer than ten. The chain links TRBV29-1 to TRBJ2-3; D possibly uses TRBD1 or TRBD2 (5 bases each). Trimming pared 4 bases from V and 0 bases from J, leaving 14 bases between. There are 15 residues in the CDR3. CDR1 and CDR2 (germline): SQVTM, ANQGSEA. In DNA, the CDR3 is TGCAGCGTTGGCCTGGGGCGGACTAGCACAGATACGCAGTATTTT. Amino acid sequence: CSVGLGRTSTDTQYF.

The chain recombines TRBV20-1 with TRBJ1-5; possible D gene TRBD1, 6 bases. Per the germline V gene, CDR1 is DFQATT and CDR2 is SNEGSKA (reference sequence). The ends were cut back, 4 bases at V and 1 base at J, with 11 bases in the middle. CDR3 length equals 14 residues. The CDR3 here is CSAIAGTSNQPQHF. The CDR3 bases are TGCAGTGCTATTGCCGGGACAAGCAATCAGCCCCAGCATTTT.

This clonotype was seen many times. The chain joins TRBV4-2 to TRBJ2-7; 12 bases fit TRBD2. Trimming cost V 2 bases and J 4 bases; bases outside gene matches: 3. This CDR3 region has 15 residues. Germline V gene sequence: CDR1 LGHNA, CDR2 YNFKEQ. The CDR3 is CASSQRLAGVYEQYF. The CDR3 nucleotides are TGTGCCAGCAGCCAAAGACTAGCGGGAGTGTACGAGCAGTACTTC.